This T cell receptor beta chain comes out of a study of memory B cells and T cells in multiple sclerosis (dated by TCRdb to between 2018 and 2020). About the investigation overall: The study compared TCR beta repertoires of autoproliferating peripheral T cells with brain lesion-infiltrating T cells in multiple sclerosis patients. Two multiple sclerosis patients, for whom either brain lesions at autopsy or brain-infiltrating cells from biopsy were available, were included in TCR sequencing.

The CDR3, from cysteine to phenylalanine, totals 14 residues. Only the CDR3 portion is preserved as DNA: 42 bases, with reading frame beginning at the first base. CDR1 and CDR2 were assigned from the germline V gene (reference sequence) as MNHNY and SVGAGI. The junction carries 11 bases between V and J, which are trimmed by 0 bases and 8 bases respectively. Summary of the overall study and its limitations: Clone-set sizes differed between compartments, which influenced counts of shared clonotypes and required normalization.

Genomic DNA was extracted, and the immunoSEQ Platform was used to amplify TCRbeta CDR3 regions from that DNA. The immunoSEQ assay combined multiplex PCR with high-throughput sequencing and a vendor bioinformatics pipeline. Per the original workflow: After discarding non-productive sequences and any CDR3s under 4 amino acids in length, clonotype frequencies were recalculated for each sample. Shared clonotypes were identified in immunoSEQ Analyzer 2.0 as identical CDR3 amino acid, V gene and J gene sequences. Repertoire overlap was normalized by dividing shared clonotype counts by the product of both clone-set sizes, with the result scaled by 1000 into arbitrary units. TCRdb limited this immuneACCESS table to in-frame rearrangements with V and J called. A share of clones is missing; checked studies link under half to unresolved V genes, and the rest is unexplained. V and J calls and clone size are as listed in that table; D and trimming were resolved from the DNA. Within this sample are some 49,000 clones, with around 80% of them counted one time only. 1.1% of the sample rests with the top ten.

After CFSE-labeled PBMCs were cultured without any stimulus, the autoproliferating (CFSEdim) and non-proliferating (CFSEhi) T cell fractions were each sequenced on their own. A total of 40 million to 60 million CFSE-labeled PBMCs were cultured for 7 days without stimulus, and replicate wells were then pooled. PBMCs were labeled with around 0.5 uM CFSE and cultured without exogenous stimuli in serum-free AIM-V medium. PBMCs were obtained by Ficoll density gradient centrifugation and kept cryopreserved until use. Using a FACSAria III, live 7-AAD-negative cells were sorted, then washed with PBS and stored frozen at -80 degrees C as dry pellets. Worth noting for this clone: Its antigen has not been determined. No base quality values were provided; no much bigger clone lies one nucleotide off.

The clonotype comes from a human donor with multiple sclerosis. Recombination connected TRBV6-6 to TRBJ1-3; the D gene cannot be named for sure. The sample comprised PBMCs from blood kept in culture. The CDR3 region reads CASSYSRQWDTIYF. The DNA sequence follows: TGTGCCAGCAGTTACTCGAGGCAGTGGGACACCATATATTTT.